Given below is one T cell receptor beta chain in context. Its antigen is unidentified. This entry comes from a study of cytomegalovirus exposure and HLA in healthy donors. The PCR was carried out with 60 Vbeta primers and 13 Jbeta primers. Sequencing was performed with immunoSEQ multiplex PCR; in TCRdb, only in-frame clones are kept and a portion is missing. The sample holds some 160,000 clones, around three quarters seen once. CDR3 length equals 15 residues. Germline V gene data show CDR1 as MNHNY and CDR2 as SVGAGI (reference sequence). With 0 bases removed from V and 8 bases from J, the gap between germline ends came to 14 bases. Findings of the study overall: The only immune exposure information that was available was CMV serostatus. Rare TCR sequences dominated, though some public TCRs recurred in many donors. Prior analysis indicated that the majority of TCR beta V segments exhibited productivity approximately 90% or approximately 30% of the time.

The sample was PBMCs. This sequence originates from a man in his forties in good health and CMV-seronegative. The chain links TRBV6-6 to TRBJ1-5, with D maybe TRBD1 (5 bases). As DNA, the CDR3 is TGTGCCAGCAGTTACTCAGTATGGGGCTCTGAGCCCCAGCATTTT. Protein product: CASSYSVWGSEPQHF.